This TCR beta chain was captured in a study of cytomegalovirus exposure and HLA in healthy donors. Study outcomes and limitations: When analyzed later, the rates of TCR association showed variation by HLA locus, with DRB1 the most and HLA-C the fewest. The authors enumerated some 160 TCR beta chains as linked to cytomegalovirus.

This CDR3 is built from 15 residues. V shed 0 bases and J shed 0 bases, with 9 bases lying between them. The germline V gene has CDR1 SGHRS and CDR2 YFSETQ. Healthy donors of bone marrow made up the group. This clone showed up just once. Its antigen remains unknown. The PCR ran on 60 Vbeta and 13 Jbeta primers. The protocol was immunoSEQ multiplex PCR, while the TCRdb copy is restricted to in-frame clones and leaves out a portion. The sample comprises around 61,000 clones, almost 70% of which are singletons, and roughly 17% rests with the top ten. Material: PBMCs. The chain carries TRBV5-1 and TRBJ1-1; possible D gene TRBD1, 6 bases. The TCR sequence derives from a man aged 35 to 55 in good health and CMV-seropositive. CDR3 in DNA: TGCGCCAGCAGCTTGGGGGACACGATGAACACTGAAGCTTTCTTT. The encoded protein is CASSLGDTMNTEAFF.